Listed below are T cell receptor beta chains from one sample, sequenced in a study of cytomegalovirus exposure and HLA in healthy donors. TCRdb keeps only in-frame clones here, not all; method: immunoSEQ multiplex PCR. The sample lists roughly 60,000 clones, about 93% occurring once. Sample: PBMCs. The receptors originated from a young man in good health and CMV-seronegative. Each CDR3 is given with its conserved first and last residue. A D gene is named only where the DNA matches it firmly. Where a row states a size, it is once, few, many or the class of an expanded clone; other rows omit it.

v_gene: TRBV10-2
j_gene: TRBJ2-7
abundance: NA
d_gene: TRBD2
CDR3aa: CASSESLAGDSYEQYF
CDR3nt: TGCGCCAGCAGTGAGTCCCTAGCGGGAGACTCCTACGAGCAGTACTTC

v_gene: TRBV27
j_gene: TRBJ1-1
abundance: NA
d_gene: TRBD1
CDR3aa: CASSSQTGGTEAFF
CDR3nt: TGTGCCAGCAGTTCGCAGACAGGGGGCACTGAAGCTTTCTTT

v_gene: TRBV7-2
j_gene: TRBJ1-5
abundance: few
d_gene: NA
CDR3aa: CASSLVGDGNQPQHF
CDR3nt: TGTGCCAGCAGCTTAGTGGGCGACGGCAATCAGCCCCAGCATTTT

v_gene: TRBV15
j_gene: TRBJ2-2
abundance: NA
d_gene: NA
CDR3aa: CATSRGRDRYTGELFF
CDR3nt: TGTGCCACCAGCAGAGGGCGGGACAGATACACCGGGGAGCTGTTTTTT

v_gene: TRBV29-1
j_gene: TRBJ2-7
abundance: NA
d_gene: NA
CDR3aa: CSVVGVSVVEQYF
CDR3nt: TGCAGCGTTGTGGGAGTCTCAGTGGTCGAGCAGTACTTC

v_gene: TRBV7-3
j_gene: TRBJ2-1
abundance: NA
d_gene: TRBD2
CDR3aa: CASSLTSGSGDEQFF
CDR3nt: TGTGCCAGCAGCTTAACTAGCGGGAGTGGCGATGAGCAGTTCTTC

v_gene: TRBV7-3
j_gene: TRBJ2-1
abundance: NA
d_gene: NA
CDR3aa: CASSLKGDSLVYEQFF
CDR3nt: TGTGCCAGCAGCTTAAAAGGTGACAGTCTCGTGTATGAGCAGTTCTTC

v_gene: TRBV7-9
j_gene: TRBJ2-2
abundance: NA
d_gene: TRBD1
CDR3aa: CASSFFTTGTGLSGELFF
CDR3nt: TGTGCCAGCAGCTTTTTCACGACCGGGACAGGGCTCAGCGGGGAGCTGTTTTTT

v_gene: TRBV7-6
j_gene: TRBJ1-1
abundance: NA
d_gene: TRBD1
CDR3aa: CASSLPPPRTGGQLNTEAFF
CDR3nt: TGTGCCAGCAGCTTACCACCACCCCGGACAGGGGGGCAATTGAACACTGAAGCTTTCTTT

v_gene: TRBV27
j_gene: TRBJ1-3
abundance: NA
d_gene: NA
CDR3aa: CASSLKGPGGSGNTIYF
CDR3nt: TGTGCCAGCAGTTTAAAAGGGCCGGGGGGGTCTGGAAACACCATATATTTT

v_gene: TRBV5-4
j_gene: TRBJ2-1
abundance: once
d_gene: NA
CDR3aa: CASSLGDNEQFF
CDR3nt: TGTGCCAGCAGCTTAGGAGATAATGAGCAGTTCTTC

v_gene: TRBV7-2
j_gene: TRBJ2-2
abundance: NA
d_gene: NA
CDR3aa: CASSLHPPGTGELFF
CDR3nt: TGTGCCAGCAGCCTGCATCCTCCAGGGACCGGGGAGCTGTTTTTT

v_gene: TRBV11-3
j_gene: TRBJ2-7
abundance: NA
d_gene: TRBD2
CDR3aa: CASSPGLAGVLREQYF
CDR3nt: TGTGCCAGCAGCCCCGGACTAGCGGGAGTCTTGAGGGAGCAGTACTTC

v_gene: TRBV29-1
j_gene: TRBJ1-3
abundance: NA
d_gene: NA
CDR3aa: CSVEDHSRVGVDAVDSGNTIYF
CDR3nt: TGCAGCGTTGAAGATCATTCGAGGGTCGGGGTTGACGCGGTAGACTCTGGAAACACCATATATTTT

v_gene: TRBV28
j_gene: TRBJ2-7
abundance: NA
d_gene: TRBD2
CDR3aa: CASSLTSGGPSEQYF
CDR3nt: TGTGCCAGCAGTTTGACTAGCGGCGGCCCCAGCGAGCAGTACTTC

v_gene: TRBV5-1
j_gene: TRBJ1-3
abundance: NA
d_gene: TRBD1
CDR3aa: CASSSRTGPSGNTIYF
CDR3nt: TGCGCCAGCAGTTCTAGGACAGGACCCTCTGGAAACACCATATATTTT

v_gene: TRBV10-3
j_gene: TRBJ2-1
abundance: NA
d_gene: TRBD2
CDR3aa: CAIRASGTSGDSYNEQFF
CDR3nt: TGTGCCATCAGAGCGTCCGGGACTAGCGGGGACTCCTACAATGAGCAGTTCTTC

v_gene: TRBV10-3
j_gene: TRBJ1-4
abundance: NA
d_gene: TRBD1
CDR3aa: CAISDIRTGGNEKLFF
CDR3nt: TGTGCCATCAGTGATATCCGGACAGGGGGTAATGAAAAACTGTTTTTT

v_gene: TRBV7-2
j_gene: TRBJ2-7
abundance: NA
d_gene: NA
CDR3aa: CASSLNREIFYEQYF
CDR3nt: TGTGCCAGCAGCTTAAATCGGGAGATCTTTTACGAGCAGTACTTC

v_gene: TRBV7-2
j_gene: TRBJ1-2
abundance: NA
d_gene: TRBD1
CDR3aa: CASSGPDRGDYGYTF
CDR3nt: TGTGCCAGCAGCGGCCCGGACAGGGGGGACTATGGCTACACCTTC

v_gene: TRBV11-1
j_gene: TRBJ2-1
abundance: NA
d_gene: TRBD2
CDR3aa: CASRKRGLAGNEQFF
CDR3nt: TGTGCCAGCAGAAAAAGGGGACTAGCCGGCAATGAGCAGTTCTTC

v_gene: TRBV5-1
j_gene: TRBJ2-1
abundance: once
d_gene: NA
CDR3aa: CASSLFGSNEQFF
CDR3nt: TGCGCCAGCAGCTTGTTTGGGAGCAATGAGCAGTTCTTC

v_gene: TRBV5-4
j_gene: TRBJ1-1
abundance: NA
d_gene: NA
CDR3aa: CASRPLTGNTEAFF
CDR3nt: TGTGCCAGCAGACCCCTTACCGGGAACACTGAAGCTTTCTTT

v_gene: TRBV29-1
j_gene: TRBJ2-5
abundance: NA
d_gene: TRBD1
CDR3aa: CSVVLGGRLRETQYF
CDR3nt: TGCAGCGTTGTATTAGGGGGCCGCTTACGAGAGACCCAGTACTTC

v_gene: TRBV5-4
j_gene: TRBJ2-3
abundance: NA
d_gene: NA
CDR3aa: CASSPPERGAADTQYF
CDR3nt: TGTGCCAGCAGCCCGCCTGAACGGGGGGCGGCAGATACGCAGTATTTT

v_gene: TRBV28
j_gene: TRBJ1-1
abundance: NA
d_gene: NA
CDR3aa: CASSFAGEYTEAFF
CDR3nt: TGTGCCAGCAGTTTCGCAGGGGAATACACTGAAGCTTTCTTT

v_gene: TRBV10-2
j_gene: TRBJ2-7
abundance: NA
d_gene: NA
CDR3aa: CASSGQGSALNEQYF
CDR3nt: TGCGCCAGCAGTGGGCAGGGCTCTGCACTCAACGAGCAGTACTTC

v_gene: TRBV7-6
j_gene: TRBJ1-3
abundance: NA
d_gene: TRBD1
CDR3aa: CASSSTDRAGNTIYF
CDR3nt: TGTGCCAGCAGCTCTACAGACAGGGCTGGAAACACCATATATTTT

v_gene: TRBV11-3
j_gene: TRBJ2-1
abundance: NA
d_gene: TRBD1
CDR3aa: CASSPRDRGHEQFF
CDR3nt: TGTGCCAGCAGCCCCCGGGACAGGGGACATGAGCAGTTCTTC

v_gene: TRBV10-3
j_gene: TRBJ1-4
abundance: NA
d_gene: TRBD1
CDR3aa: CAISEGTGVGKLFF
CDR3nt: TGTGCCATCAGTGAGGGGACAGGGGTCGGAAAACTGTTTTTT

v_gene: TRBV28
j_gene: TRBJ2-1
abundance: NA
d_gene: TRBD1
CDR3aa: CASLSGTGNEQFF
CDR3nt: TGTGCCAGCCTCTCCGGGACAGGCAATGAGCAGTTCTTC

v_gene: TRBV6-5
j_gene: TRBJ1-2
abundance: NA
d_gene: TRBD1
CDR3aa: CASEDRGYGYTF
CDR3nt: TGTGCCAGCGAGGACAGGGGCTATGGCTACACCTTC